The entry below describes one TCR beta chain. No antigen is known for it. Sequence at one end of the junction differs from germline and may be a read error. The entry originates in a study of molecular identifiers for immune sequencing clone quantification. Overall study: Across replicate runs, RNA obtained from approximately 20,000 or 100,000 naive CD8 cells was divided into five, with four undergoing sequencing.

The sorting of naive CD8 T cells used the CD8+CD4-CCR7+CD45RA+ phenotype. This CDR3 contains 17 residues. Germline assignment: CDR1 LGHNA and CDR2 YSLEER. Previously described methods and listed TCR primers were employed for the bulk TCR libraries. Using its own MiXCR run on the PCR reads, TCRdb lists one record per CDR3 protein. The table records about half a million distinct CDR3 sequences, 25% of them present only once. Study-wide findings and caveats: Spiked Jurkat TCR RNA equivalent to one cell reportedly surfaced among under 1.1 million naive cells.

This sequence was found in a human donor in good health. Some libraries in this study had Jurkat cell RNA spiked in. The rearrangement uses TRBV4-3 and TRBJ1-2; 12 bases agree with TRBD1. Sequencing was performed on naive CD8+ T cells from blood, with Jurkat cell RNA spiked in. The sample's subset: FACS-sorted CD8+CD4-CCR7+CD45RA+ naive T cells. In nucleotides, the CDR3 is TGCGCCAGCAGCCAAATACAACTGGGACAGGGGGCGTTCGGCTACCCCTTC. It is translated as CASSQIQLGQGAFGYPF.